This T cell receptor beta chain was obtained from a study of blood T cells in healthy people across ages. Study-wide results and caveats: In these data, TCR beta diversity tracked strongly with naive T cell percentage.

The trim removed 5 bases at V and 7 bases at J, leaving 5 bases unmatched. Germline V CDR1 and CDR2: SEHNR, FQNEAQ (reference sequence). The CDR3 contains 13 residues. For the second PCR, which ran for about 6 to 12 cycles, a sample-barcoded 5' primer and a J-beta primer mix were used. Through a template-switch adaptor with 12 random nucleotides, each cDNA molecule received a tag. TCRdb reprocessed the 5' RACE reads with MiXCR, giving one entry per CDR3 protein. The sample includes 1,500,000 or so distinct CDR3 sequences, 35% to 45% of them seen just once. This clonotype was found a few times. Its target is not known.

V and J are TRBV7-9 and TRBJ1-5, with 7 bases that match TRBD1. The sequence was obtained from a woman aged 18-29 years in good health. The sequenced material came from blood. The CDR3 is CASSQTGSQPQHF. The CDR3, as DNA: TGTGCCAGCAGCCAGACAGGGAGCCAGCCCCAGCATTTT. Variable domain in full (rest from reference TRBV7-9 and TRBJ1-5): DTGVSQNPRHKITKRGQNVTFRCDPISEHNRLYWYRQTLGQGPEFLTYFQNEAQLEKSRLLSDRFSAERPKGSFSTLEIQRTEQGDSAMYLCASSQTGSQPQHFGDGTRLSIL.